The subject of this entry is one T cell receptor beta chain. The DNA is omitted, as the CDR3 cannot be located on it reliably, and the CDR3 follows TCRdb's listing. These data come from a study of early T cells in non-severe SARS-CoV-2 infection. Whole-study context: Whole-blood bulk RNA, unsorted, was sequenced, and chains were unpaired.

Individual cDNA molecules were tagged with unique molecular identifiers, the study reported. Each CDR3 protein is one row after TCRdb ran MiXCR on the 5' RACE reads. This sample has more than 85,000 distinct CDR3 sequences, with around 13% found just once. The CDR3 is made up of 18 amino acids, end residues included. The sequencing here drew on whole blood, taken at baseline. The rearrangement uses TRBV21-1 and TRBJ2-2. TRBV21-1 counts as a pseudogene. This sequence originates from an adult who was a healthcare worker with PCR-confirmed SARS-CoV-2 infection or an uninfected control (not recorded which). CDR3 in amino acids: CASSKAPERNRTPGSCFF.